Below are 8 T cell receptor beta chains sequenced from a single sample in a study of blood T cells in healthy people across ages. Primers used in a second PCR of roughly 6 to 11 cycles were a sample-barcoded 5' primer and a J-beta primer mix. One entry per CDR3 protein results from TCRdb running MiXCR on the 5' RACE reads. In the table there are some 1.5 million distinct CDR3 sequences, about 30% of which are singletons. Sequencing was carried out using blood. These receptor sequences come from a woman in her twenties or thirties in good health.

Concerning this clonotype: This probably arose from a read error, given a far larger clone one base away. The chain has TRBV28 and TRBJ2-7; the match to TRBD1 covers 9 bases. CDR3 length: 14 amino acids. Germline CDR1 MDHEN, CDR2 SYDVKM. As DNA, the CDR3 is TGTGCCAGCAGTACCGGGACAGGGTCCTACGTGCAGTACTTC. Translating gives CASSTGTGSYVQYF.

The CDR3 region has the DNA TGTGCCAGCAGTGAACAGCACGAGCAGTACTTC. Translated: CASSEQHEQYF. The chain combines TRBV2 with TRBJ2-7; D remains ambiguous. V lost 2 bases, J lost 5 bases, and 4 bases lay in between. In germline, CDR1 is SNHLY, CDR2 FYNNEI. The CDR3 length is 11 residues.

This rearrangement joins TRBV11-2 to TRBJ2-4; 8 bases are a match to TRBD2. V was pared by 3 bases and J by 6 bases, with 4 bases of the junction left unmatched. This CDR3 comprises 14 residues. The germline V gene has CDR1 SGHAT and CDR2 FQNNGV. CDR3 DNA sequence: TGTGCCAGCAGCTTCGCGGGGGGCGGAAACATTCAGTACTTC. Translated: CASSFAGGGNIQYF.

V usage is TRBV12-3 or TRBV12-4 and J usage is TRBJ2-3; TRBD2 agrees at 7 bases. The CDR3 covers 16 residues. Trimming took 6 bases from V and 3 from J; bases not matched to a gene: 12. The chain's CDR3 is CASRSKTGGFTDTQYF. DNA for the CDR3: TGTGCCAGCAGGAGTAAAACCGGGGGGTTTACAGATACGCAGTATTTT.

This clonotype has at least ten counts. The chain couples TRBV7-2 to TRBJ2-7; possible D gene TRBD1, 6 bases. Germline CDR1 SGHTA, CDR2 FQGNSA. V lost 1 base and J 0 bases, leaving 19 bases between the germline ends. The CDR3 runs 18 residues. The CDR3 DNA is TGTGCCAGCAGCTTAGAGCGGAGGTTGAGGGGGAACTCCTACGAGCAGTACTTC. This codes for CASSLERRLRGNSYEQYF.

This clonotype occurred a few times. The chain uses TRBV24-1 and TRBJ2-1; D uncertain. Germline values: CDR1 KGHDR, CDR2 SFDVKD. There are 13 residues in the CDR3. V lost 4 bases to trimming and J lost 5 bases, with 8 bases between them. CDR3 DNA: TGTGCCACCAGTGACCCGACAAACAATGAGCAGTTCTTC. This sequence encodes CATSDPTNNEQFF.

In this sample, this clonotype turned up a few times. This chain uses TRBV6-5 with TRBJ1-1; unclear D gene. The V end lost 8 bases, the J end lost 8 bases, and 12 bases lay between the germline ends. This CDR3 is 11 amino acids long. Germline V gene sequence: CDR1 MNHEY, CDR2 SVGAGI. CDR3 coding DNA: TGTGCCAGCGGTGTAATAGAGGAAGCTTTCTTT. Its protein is CASGVIEEAFF.

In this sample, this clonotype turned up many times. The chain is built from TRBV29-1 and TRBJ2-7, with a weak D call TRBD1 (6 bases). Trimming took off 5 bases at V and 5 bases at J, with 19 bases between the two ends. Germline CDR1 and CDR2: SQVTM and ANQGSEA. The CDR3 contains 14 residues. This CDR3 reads CSVLPYSQGNEQYF. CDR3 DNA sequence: TGCAGCGTTCTTCCCTACTCACAGGGCAACGAGCAGTACTTC.